This is a list of T cell receptor beta chains from one sample in a study of cytomegalovirus exposure and HLA in healthy donors. Using immunoSEQ multiplex PCR, the repertoire was profiled, and TCRdb retains in-frame clones only, with some absent. In the table there are 140,000 to 150,000 clones, more than 7.5% of which are singletons. The material sequenced was PBMCs. The origin of the receptors is a man aged 50 to 60 in good health and CMV-seronegative. Each CDR3 is given with its conserved first and last residue. D genes are given only for firm matches. Expanded clones get a size class; other rows say once, few or many, or leave the size out.

d_call: .; j_call: TRBJ2-7; clone_size: .; v_call: TRBV11-1; cdr3_nt: TGTGCCAGCTCCCCGGCCCCCGAGGGCTCCTACGAGCAGTACTTC; cdr3_aa: CASSPAPEGSYEQYF
d_call: .; j_call: TRBJ2-7; clone_size: .; v_call: TRBV7-2; cdr3_nt: TGTGCCAGCAGCTTCCGGATGACTGTACCCCCCTACGAGCAGTACTTC; cdr3_aa: CASSFRMTVPPYEQYF
d_call: TRBD2; j_call: TRBJ2-1; clone_size: .; v_call: TRBV7-6; cdr3_nt: TGTGCCAGCAGCGCCGGGGGGAGCGGGAAGGCATACAATGAGCAGTTCTTC; cdr3_aa: CASSAGGSGKAYNEQFF
d_call: .; j_call: TRBJ2-3; clone_size: few; v_call: TRBV2; cdr3_nt: TGTGCCAGCAGTGAAAATGGGGAGGCTACGCAGTATTTT; cdr3_aa: CASSENGEATQYF
d_call: TRBD1; j_call: TRBJ2-2; clone_size: .; v_call: TRBV2; cdr3_nt: TGTGCCGGCGGCGGACAGGGGGCGGACACCGGGGAGCTGTTTTTT; cdr3_aa: CAGGGQGADTGELFF
d_call: .; j_call: TRBJ2-3; clone_size: few; v_call: TRBV7-3; cdr3_nt: TGTGCCAGCAGCCCCATCGGTTCTAGCACAGATACGCAGTATTTT; cdr3_aa: CASSPIGSSTDTQYF
d_call: .; j_call: TRBJ2-5; clone_size: few; v_call: TRBV7-2; cdr3_nt: TGTGCCAGCAGCTTAGACCAGGGGTCAGAGACCCAGTACTTC; cdr3_aa: CASSLDQGSETQYF
d_call: .; j_call: TRBJ1-2; clone_size: .; v_call: TRBV19; cdr3_nt: TGTGCCAGTAGTATAGCAGGGTTCTATGGCTACACCTTC; cdr3_aa: CASSIAGFYGYTF
d_call: TRBD1; j_call: TRBJ1-5; clone_size: few; v_call: TRBV7-8; cdr3_nt: TGTGCCAGCAGCTTGGACAGGGCTTCCAATCAGCCCCAGCATTTT; cdr3_aa: CASSLDRASNQPQHF
d_call: TRBD1; j_call: TRBJ2-6; clone_size: few; v_call: TRBV2; cdr3_nt: TGTGCCAGCAGTGCGACAGGGGCGAGCTCTGGGGCCAACGTCCTGACTTTC; cdr3_aa: CASSATGASSGANVLTF
d_call: TRBD1; j_call: TRBJ2-2; clone_size: few; v_call: TRBV5-6; cdr3_nt: TGTGCCAGCAGCCCGGGAAAGGGGGCGGTAGCAGGGGAGCTGTTTTTT; cdr3_aa: CASSPGKGAVAGELFF
d_call: TRBD2; j_call: TRBJ2-1; clone_size: .; v_call: TRBV2; cdr3_nt: TGTGCCAGCAGTGGTGCGGGGGGGTGGGGTGAGCAGTTCTTC; cdr3_aa: CASSGAGGWGEQFF
d_call: .; j_call: TRBJ1-2; clone_size: few; v_call: TRBV5-1; cdr3_nt: TGCGCCAGCAGCACCCACAGAGCTACTAACTATGGCTACACCTTC; cdr3_aa: CASSTHRATNYGYTF
d_call: .; j_call: TRBJ1-5; clone_size: .; v_call: TRBV5-6; cdr3_nt: TGTGCCAGCAGCTTGTCAGGACAGATTGGACAGCCCCAGCATTTT; cdr3_aa: CASSLSGQIGQPQHF
d_call: TRBD1; j_call: TRBJ2-1; clone_size: .; v_call: TRBV29-1; cdr3_nt: TGCAGCGTCGACAGGGAAGGTATCGATGAGCAGTTCTTC; cdr3_aa: CSVDREGIDEQFF
d_call: .; j_call: TRBJ1-2; clone_size: few; v_call: TRBV28; cdr3_nt: TGTGCCAGCAGTTTGTGGGGGCAGGGCTACACCTTC; cdr3_aa: CASSLWGQGYTF
d_call: TRBD1; j_call: TRBJ1-1; clone_size: .; v_call: TRBV30; cdr3_nt: TGTGCCTGGAATGGACAGGGTAGGATGAACACTGAAGCTTTCTTT; cdr3_aa: CAWNGQGRMNTEAFF
d_call: TRBD1; j_call: TRBJ1-1; clone_size: .; v_call: TRBV5-8; cdr3_nt: TGTGCCAGCAGCTTGACCGGGACAGGGCGAACTGAAGCCTTCTTT; cdr3_aa: CASSLTGTGRTEAFF
d_call: TRBD2; j_call: TRBJ2-1; clone_size: few; v_call: TRBV6-1; cdr3_nt: TGTGCCAGCAGTTTACCGGGACTAGTCTACAATGAGCAGTTCTTC; cdr3_aa: CASSLPGLVYNEQFF
d_call: TRBD2; j_call: TRBJ2-3; clone_size: few; v_call: TRBV29-1; cdr3_nt: TGCAGCGCAAGGACTAGCGGGAGCACAGATACGCAGTATTTT; cdr3_aa: CSARTSGSTDTQYF
d_call: .; j_call: TRBJ2-3; clone_size: .; v_call: TRBV5-4; cdr3_nt: TGTGCCAGCAGCTTGAGTGCCGGAGGGCGCACAGATACGCAGTATTTT; cdr3_aa: CASSLSAGGRTDTQYF
d_call: TRBD1; j_call: TRBJ2-5; clone_size: once; v_call: TRBV7-7; cdr3_nt: TGTGCTAGCAGGCGCGGGACAGGGAGACAAGAGACCCAGTACTTC; cdr3_aa: CASRRGTGRQETQYF
d_call: .; j_call: TRBJ1-4; clone_size: .; v_call: TRBV9; cdr3_nt: TGTGCCAGCAGCACAGGGTCGGCTAATGAAAAACTGTTTTTT; cdr3_aa: CASSTGSANEKLFF
d_call: .; j_call: TRBJ1-1; clone_size: few; v_call: TRBV10-3; cdr3_nt: TGTGCCATCAGTGAGTTTGGACCCGACAGACGGATGAACACTGAAGCTTTCTTT; cdr3_aa: CAISEFGPDRRMNTEAFF
d_call: .; j_call: TRBJ1-2; clone_size: .; v_call: TRBV5-1; cdr3_nt: TGCGCCAGCAGCTTGGGACGCGAGGATGGCTACACCTTC; cdr3_aa: CASSLGREDGYTF
d_call: TRBD2; j_call: TRBJ2-1; clone_size: few; v_call: TRBV28; cdr3_nt: TGTGCCAGCAGTTTATTGGGGGGGTACAACGAGCAGTTCTTC; cdr3_aa: CASSLLGGYNEQFF
d_call: .; j_call: TRBJ2-7; clone_size: few; v_call: TRBV6-1; cdr3_nt: TGTGCCAGCAGTTCACCTTTGGACTCTCCCTACGAGCAGTACTTC; cdr3_aa: CASSSPLDSPYEQYF
d_call: TRBD2; j_call: TRBJ2-7; clone_size: few; v_call: TRBV5-1; cdr3_nt: TGCGCCAGCAGCCCCTCGGGGGGCGAGCAGTACTTC; cdr3_aa: CASSPSGGEQYF
d_call: TRBD1; j_call: TRBJ1-2; clone_size: .; v_call: TRBV6-4; cdr3_nt: TGTGCCAGCAGTGACGGGAGACAGGGGGCAGGGGGCTACACCTTC; cdr3_aa: CASSDGRQGAGGYTF
d_call: TRBD1; j_call: TRBJ2-1; clone_size: few; v_call: TRBV7-6; cdr3_nt: TGTGCCAGCAGCTTATCCGCAACAGGGGCCGACTACAATGAGCAGTTCTTC; cdr3_aa: CASSLSATGADYNEQFF
d_call: .; j_call: TRBJ2-7; clone_size: .; v_call: TRBV7-9; cdr3_nt: TGTGCCAGCGGACAAGCCTACGAGCAGTACTTC; cdr3_aa: CASGQAYEQYF
d_call: TRBD2; j_call: TRBJ2-3; clone_size: few; v_call: TRBV27; cdr3_nt: TGTGCCAGCAGTTCAGGACTAGCGGACACAGATACGCAGTATTTT; cdr3_aa: CASSSGLADTDTQYF
d_call: .; j_call: TRBJ2-1; clone_size: few; v_call: TRBV10-3; cdr3_nt: TGTGCCATCAGTGAGCCTAAACTAACGGGAGTCGTGAAGTTCTTC; cdr3_aa: CAISEPKLTGVVKFF
d_call: .; j_call: TRBJ1-3; clone_size: .; v_call: TRBV4-2; cdr3_nt: TGTGCCAGCAGCCAAGAAGAGCGCAGGGATGGAAACACCATATATTTT; cdr3_aa: CASSQEERRDGNTIYF
d_call: TRBD2; j_call: TRBJ2-5; clone_size: few; v_call: TRBV6-5; cdr3_nt: TGTGCCAGCACCGGACTAGCCCAAGAGACCCAGTACTTC; cdr3_aa: CASTGLAQETQYF
d_call: TRBD2; j_call: TRBJ2-2; clone_size: few; v_call: TRBV19; cdr3_nt: TGTGCCAGTAGAAGTCAGGGAGGGGCGGACGGGGAGCTGTTTTTT; cdr3_aa: CASRSQGGADGELFF
d_call: .; j_call: TRBJ1-1; clone_size: .; v_call: TRBV6-5; cdr3_nt: TGTGCCAGCAGTGCCCCGGCAACAGGCGAAGCTTTCTTT; cdr3_aa: CASSAPATGEAFF
d_call: TRBD1; j_call: TRBJ2-5; clone_size: .; v_call: TRBV19; cdr3_nt: TGTGCCAGTAGTCTCCGGGACAGCCAAGAGACCCAGTACTTC; cdr3_aa: CASSLRDSQETQYF
d_call: .; j_call: TRBJ2-7; clone_size: few; v_call: TRBV18; cdr3_nt: TGTGCCAGCTCACCTGTGACAGACACCTACGAGCAGTACTTC; cdr3_aa: CASSPVTDTYEQYF
d_call: .; j_call: TRBJ1-4; clone_size: .; v_call: TRBV9; cdr3_nt: TGTGCCAGCAGCGTAGGATCGGGGAATGGCGAAAAACTGTTTTTT; cdr3_aa: CASSVGSGNGEKLFF
d_call: .; j_call: TRBJ1-5; clone_size: few; v_call: TRBV2; cdr3_nt: TGTGCCAGCAGACCCGGACAGCTTGGAGTGGAGCCCCAGCATTTT; cdr3_aa: CASRPGQLGVEPQHF
d_call: .; j_call: TRBJ2-7; clone_size: few; v_call: TRBV6-5; cdr3_nt: TGTGCCAGCAGTCCGACAGGGGAGGGGTACGAGCAGTACTTC; cdr3_aa: CASSPTGEGYEQYF
d_call: TRBD2; j_call: TRBJ2-3; clone_size: few; v_call: TRBV7-7; cdr3_nt: TGTGCTAGCAGCTTGGGCGGGGGAGGTACAGATACGCAGTATTTT; cdr3_aa: CASSLGGGGTDTQYF
d_call: .; j_call: TRBJ1-1; clone_size: .; v_call: TRBV30; cdr3_nt: TGTGCCTGGAGTGTACATCAGGGGTCGTCTGGTTACACTGAAGCTTTCTTT; cdr3_aa: CAWSVHQGSSGYTEAFF
d_call: .; j_call: TRBJ2-7; clone_size: few; v_call: TRBV5-4; cdr3_nt: TGTGCCAGCAGCTCGATCGACAGCACCTACGAGCAGTACTTC; cdr3_aa: CASSSIDSTYEQYF
d_call: TRBD1; j_call: TRBJ2-5; clone_size: .; v_call: TRBV7-3; cdr3_nt: TGTGCCAGCAGCTTAAGCGGCGGGACAGGACCTCAAGAGACCCAGTACTTC; cdr3_aa: CASSLSGGTGPQETQYF
d_call: .; j_call: TRBJ2-3; clone_size: few; v_call: TRBV6-6; cdr3_nt: TGTGCCAGCAGTTACGATAGCGGACCCCGCACAGATACGCAGTATTTT; cdr3_aa: CASSYDSGPRTDTQYF
d_call: TRBD2; j_call: TRBJ2-1; clone_size: few; v_call: TRBV5-1; cdr3_nt: TGCGCCAGCAGGCGACGGTCTAGCGGGGGGCTAGAGAGCAATGAGCAGTTCTTC; cdr3_aa: CASRRRSSGGLESNEQFF
d_call: .; j_call: TRBJ2-3; clone_size: few; v_call: TRBV7-9; cdr3_nt: TGTGCCAGCAGCTTCATCGGGGTTCGGCTTCTCAGGGATACGCAGTATTTT; cdr3_aa: CASSFIGVRLLRDTQYF